The rows below give T cell receptor beta chains drawn from one sample of a study of CD4 T cells in relation to SARS-CoV-2 and coronaviruses. Here immunoSEQ multiplex PCR was the method, and the copy in TCRdb shows in-frame clones only, minus some. This sample yields roughly 18,000 clones, of which about 70% are seen a single time; approximately 28% belongs to the top ten. These receptors are not linked to any known antigen. Sequences were obtained from CD4+ T cells from PBMCs, cultured in vitro. Every receptor here comes from a human donor in good health. Each CDR3 is given with its conserved first and last residue. A D gene is named only where the DNA matches it firmly. A clone size is listed for some rows: how often the clone was seen (once, few, many), or a class if it is expanded.

.	.	TRBV5-1	TRBJ2-5	TGCGCGAGCAGGACTACACAAGAGACCCAGTACTTC	CASRTTQETQYF
.	.	TRBV5-1	TRBJ1-2	TGCGCCAGCAGCACAGGGTCTAACTATGGCTACACCTTC	CASSTGSNYGYTF
.	.	TRBV20-1	TRBJ2-7	TGCAGTGCTAGTCCCTCTGAACAAGACTACGAGCAGTACTTC	CSASPSEQDYEQYF
.	.	TRBV18	TRBJ2-7	TGTGCCAGCTCACCAACGCCAGACTCCTACGAGCAGTACTTC	CASSPTPDSYEQYF
.	.	TRBV29-1	TRBJ2-2	TGCAGCGTTGAAGAACCGGGACTCCTTCACACCGGGGAGCTGTTTTTT	CSVEEPGLLHTGELFF
.	TRBD2	TRBV5-1	TRBJ2-7	TGCGCCAGCACCTCCGGGACTAGCGGCTCGCGTGAGGAGCAGTACTTC	CASTSGTSGSREEQYF
.	.	TRBV3-1/TRBV3-2	TRBJ1-1	TGTGCCAGCAGCCAAGATCTGGGCGGGGTTGGAGCTTTCTTT	CASSQDLGGVGAFF
.	.	TRBV11-2	TRBJ2-7	TGTGCCAGCAGCTTTTCAGGCAGCTACGAGCAGTACTTC	CASSFSGSYEQYF
few	.	TRBV9	TRBJ2-2	TGTGCCAGCACCCCCCCGGGCACCGGGGAGCTGTTTTTT	CASTPPGTGELFF
.	TRBD1	TRBV30	TRBJ1-4	TGTGCCTGGAGTGTAATCCCAGGGGGGTATGAAAAACTGTTTTTT	CAWSVIPGGYEKLFF
.	TRBD1	TRBV10-3	TRBJ1-2	TGTGCCATCCTGGGCGACAGACAGGGTGTGTGGTATGGCTACACCTTC	CAILGDRQGVWYGYTF
.	.	TRBV19	TRBJ1-5	TGTGCCAGTACCGATATGATGGGGGCCCCATGCTATAGCAATCAGCCCCAGCATTTT	CASTDMMGAPCYSNQPQHF
.	.	TRBV12-3/TRBV12-4	TRBJ2-7	TGTGCCAGCAGTTCTGCCTACGAGCAGTACTTC	CASSSAYEQYF
.	.	TRBV30	TRBJ2-3	TGTGCCCTGAACCGGGATCCAGGGGATACGCAGTATTTT	CALNRDPGDTQYF
.	.	TRBV30	TRBJ1-1	TGTGCCTGGAGTGTCCAGGATGACACTGAAGCTTTCTTT	CAWSVQDDTEAFF
.	TRBD2	TRBV4-2	TRBJ2-7	TGTGCCAGCAGCCAAGATCGGCAAGCGGGGTTCGAGCAGTACTTC	CASSQDRQAGFEQYF
.	.	TRBV9	TRBJ2-1	TGTGCCAGCAGTCTAGGGGACAATGAGCAGTTCTTC	CASSLGDNEQFF
.	.	TRBV7-2	TRBJ1-3	TGTGCCAGCAGCTTATCAGGCTCTGGAAACACCATATATTTT	CASSLSGSGNTIYF
once	.	TRBV30	TRBJ2-4	TGTGCCTGGATATCAGGACTAGCCAAAAACATTCAGTACTTC	CAWISGLAKNIQYF